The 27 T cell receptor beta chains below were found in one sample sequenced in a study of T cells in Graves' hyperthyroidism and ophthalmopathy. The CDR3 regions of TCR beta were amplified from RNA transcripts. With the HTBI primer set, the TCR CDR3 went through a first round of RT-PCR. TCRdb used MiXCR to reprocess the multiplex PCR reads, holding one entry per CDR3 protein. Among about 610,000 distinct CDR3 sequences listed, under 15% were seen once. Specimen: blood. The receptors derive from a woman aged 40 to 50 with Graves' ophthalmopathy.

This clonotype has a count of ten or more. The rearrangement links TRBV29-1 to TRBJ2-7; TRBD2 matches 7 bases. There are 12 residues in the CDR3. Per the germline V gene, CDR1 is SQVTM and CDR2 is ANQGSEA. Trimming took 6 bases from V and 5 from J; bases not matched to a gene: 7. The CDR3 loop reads CSVRTSFHEQYF. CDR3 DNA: TGCAGCGTCAGGACTAGTTTCCACGAGCAGTACTTC.

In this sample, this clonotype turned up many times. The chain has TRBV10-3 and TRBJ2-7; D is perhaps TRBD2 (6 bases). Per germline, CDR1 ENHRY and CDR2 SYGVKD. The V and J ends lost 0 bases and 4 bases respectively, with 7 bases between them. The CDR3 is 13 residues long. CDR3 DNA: TGTGCCATCAGTGAGTCTCGGGGGTACGAGCAGTACTTC. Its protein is CAISESRGYEQYF.

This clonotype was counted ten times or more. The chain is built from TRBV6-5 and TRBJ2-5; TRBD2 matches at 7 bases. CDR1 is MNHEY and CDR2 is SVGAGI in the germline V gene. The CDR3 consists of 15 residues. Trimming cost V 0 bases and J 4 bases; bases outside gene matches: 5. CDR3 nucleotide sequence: TGTGCCAGCAGTTACTCGTGGGAGGGCCTAGAGACCCAGTACTTC. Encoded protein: CASSYSWEGLETQYF.

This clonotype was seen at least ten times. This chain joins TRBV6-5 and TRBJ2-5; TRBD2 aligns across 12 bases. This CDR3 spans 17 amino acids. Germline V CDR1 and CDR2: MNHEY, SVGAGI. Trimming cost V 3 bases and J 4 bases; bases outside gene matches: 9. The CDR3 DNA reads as TGTGCCAGCAGTTATCATCGACTAGCGGGAGTTGGAGAGACCCAGTACTTC. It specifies CASSYHRLAGVGETQYF.

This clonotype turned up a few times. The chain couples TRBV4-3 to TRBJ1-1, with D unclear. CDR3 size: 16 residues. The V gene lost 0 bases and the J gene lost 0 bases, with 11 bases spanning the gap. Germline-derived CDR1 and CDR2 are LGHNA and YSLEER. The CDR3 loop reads CASSQDTGIMNTEAFF. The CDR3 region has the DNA TGCGCCAGCAGCCAAGATACCGGGATTATGAACACTGAAGCTTTCTTT.

The CDR3 coding sequence is TGTGCCAGCAGTTTCGGCGGGAGCGCGGGGGAGACCCAGTACTTC. Translation gives CASSFGGSAGETQYF. The chain is built from TRBV2 and TRBJ2-5; 7 bases fit TRBD2. This CDR3 is 15 amino acids long. CDR1 and CDR2 (germline): SNHLY, FYNNEI. The V and J ends lost 5 bases and 5 bases, in that order; junction bases with no gene match: 11.

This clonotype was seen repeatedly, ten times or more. CDR3 coding DNA: TGTGCCAGTAGTAGAATAACAGGGCAGGCTGGCTACACCTTC. Its protein is CASSRITGQAGYTF. V gene TRBV19 combines with J gene TRBJ1-2; tentative D call: TRBD1 (6 bases). V was cut by 4 bases and J by 7 bases, with 16 bases left in between. The CDR3 has 14 residues. The V gene's germline CDR1 is LNHDA and CDR2 SQIVND (reference sequence).

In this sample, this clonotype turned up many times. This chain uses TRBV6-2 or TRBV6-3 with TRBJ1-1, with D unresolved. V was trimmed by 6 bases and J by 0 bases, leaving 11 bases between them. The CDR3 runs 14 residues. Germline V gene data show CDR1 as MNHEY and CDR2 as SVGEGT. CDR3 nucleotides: TGTGCCAGCAGCCCAGTTGAGGTGAACACTGAAGCTTTCTTT. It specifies CASSPVEVNTEAFF.

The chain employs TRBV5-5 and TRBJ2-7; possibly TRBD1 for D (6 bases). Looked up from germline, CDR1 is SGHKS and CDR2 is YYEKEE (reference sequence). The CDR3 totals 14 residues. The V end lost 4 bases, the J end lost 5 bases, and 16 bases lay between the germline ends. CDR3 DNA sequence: TGTGCCAGCAGCCCGCACAGGGTGGTGAACGAGCAGTACTTC. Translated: CASSPHRVVNEQYF.

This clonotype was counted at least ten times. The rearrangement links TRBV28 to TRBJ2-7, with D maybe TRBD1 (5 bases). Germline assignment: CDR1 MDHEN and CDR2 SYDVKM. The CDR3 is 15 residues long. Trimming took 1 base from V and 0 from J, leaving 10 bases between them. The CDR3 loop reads CASSLSPDSSYEQYF. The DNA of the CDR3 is TGTGCCAGCAGTTTATCTCCCGACAGCTCCTACGAGCAGTACTTC.

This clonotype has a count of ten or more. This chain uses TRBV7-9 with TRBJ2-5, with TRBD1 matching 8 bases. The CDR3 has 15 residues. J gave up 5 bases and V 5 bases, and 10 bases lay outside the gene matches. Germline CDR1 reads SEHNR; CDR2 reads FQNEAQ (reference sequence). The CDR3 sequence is CASSRSDRESETQYF. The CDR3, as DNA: TGTGCCAGCAGCAGATCGGACAGGGAATCGGAGACCCAGTACTTC.

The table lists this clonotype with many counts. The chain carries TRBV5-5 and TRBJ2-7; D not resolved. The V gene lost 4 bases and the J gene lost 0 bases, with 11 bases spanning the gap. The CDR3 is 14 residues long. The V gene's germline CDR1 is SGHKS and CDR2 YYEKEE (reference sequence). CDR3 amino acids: CASSPIGFSYEQYF. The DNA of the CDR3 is TGTGCCAGCAGCCCGATCGGGTTCTCCTACGAGCAGTACTTC.

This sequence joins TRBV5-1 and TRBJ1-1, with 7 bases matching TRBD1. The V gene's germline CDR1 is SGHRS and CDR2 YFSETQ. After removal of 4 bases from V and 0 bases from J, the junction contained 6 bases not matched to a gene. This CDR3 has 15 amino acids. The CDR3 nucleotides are TGCGCCAGCAGCATATCGGGACAGATGAACACTGAAGCTTTCTTT. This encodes CASSISGQMNTEAFF.

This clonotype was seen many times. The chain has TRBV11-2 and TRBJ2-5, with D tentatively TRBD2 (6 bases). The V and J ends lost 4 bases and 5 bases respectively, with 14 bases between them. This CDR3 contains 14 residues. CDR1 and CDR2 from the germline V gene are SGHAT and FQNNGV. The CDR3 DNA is TGTGCCAGCAGCTCGACGGGGGTGATGGAGACCCAGTACTTC. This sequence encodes CASSSTGVMETQYF. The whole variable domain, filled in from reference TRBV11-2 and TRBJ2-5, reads EAGVAQSPRYKIIEKRQSVAFWCNPISGHATLYWYQQILGQGPKLLIQFQNNGVVDDSQLPKDRFSAERLKGVDSTLKIQPAKLEDSAVYLCASSSTGVMETQYFGPGTRLLVL.

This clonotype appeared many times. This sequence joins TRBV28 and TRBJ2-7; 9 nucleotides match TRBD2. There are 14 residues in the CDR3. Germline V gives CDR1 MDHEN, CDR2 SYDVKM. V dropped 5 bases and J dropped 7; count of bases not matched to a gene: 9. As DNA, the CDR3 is TGTGCCAGCAGTGTTAGCGGGAGTTTAAGTGAGCAGTACTTC. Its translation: CASSVSGSLSEQYF.

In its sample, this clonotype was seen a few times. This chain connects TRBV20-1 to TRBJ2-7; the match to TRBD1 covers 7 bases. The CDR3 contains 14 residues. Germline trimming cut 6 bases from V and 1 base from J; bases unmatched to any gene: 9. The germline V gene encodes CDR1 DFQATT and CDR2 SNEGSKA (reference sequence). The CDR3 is CSAGDSYQSYEQYF. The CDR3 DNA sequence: TGCAGTGCAGGGGACAGCTATCAATCCTACGAGCAGTACTTC.

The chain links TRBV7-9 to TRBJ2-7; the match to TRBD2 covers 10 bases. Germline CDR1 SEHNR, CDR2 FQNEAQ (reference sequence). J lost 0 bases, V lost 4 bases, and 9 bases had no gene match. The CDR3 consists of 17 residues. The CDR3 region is CASSSPISGGTSYEQYF. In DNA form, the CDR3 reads TGTGCCAGCAGCTCTCCGATTAGCGGGGGGACCTCCTACGAGCAGTACTTC. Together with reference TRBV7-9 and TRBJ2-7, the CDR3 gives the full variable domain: DTGVSQNPRHKITKRGQNVTFRCDPISEHNRLYWYRQTLGQGPEFLTYFQNEAQLEKSRLLSDRFSAERPKGSFSTLEIQRTEQGDSAMYLCASSSPISGGTSYEQYFGPGTRLTVT.

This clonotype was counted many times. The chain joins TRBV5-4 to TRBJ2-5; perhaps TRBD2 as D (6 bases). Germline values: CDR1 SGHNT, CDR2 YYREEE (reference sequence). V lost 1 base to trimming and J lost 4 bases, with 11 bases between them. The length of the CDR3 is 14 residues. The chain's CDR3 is CASSLRERSETQYF. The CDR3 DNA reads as TGTGCCAGCAGCTTGCGGGAGCGATCAGAGACCCAGTACTTC.

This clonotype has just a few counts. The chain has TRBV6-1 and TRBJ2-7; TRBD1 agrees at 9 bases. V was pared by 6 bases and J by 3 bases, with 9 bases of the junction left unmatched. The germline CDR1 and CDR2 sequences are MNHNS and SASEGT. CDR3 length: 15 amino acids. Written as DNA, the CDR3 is TGTGCCAGCAGCCCTAGGACAGGGGAGGGCTACGAGCAGTACTTC. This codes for CASSPRTGEGYEQYF.

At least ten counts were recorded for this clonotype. The CDR3 DNA follows: TGTGCCAGCAGTAAACAGGACGGCCACTACACCTTC. Translating it yields CASSKQDGHYTF. This rearrangement joins TRBV6-2 or TRBV6-3 to TRBJ1-2; the D gene is possibly TRBD1 (5 bases). Germline CDR1 MNHEY, CDR2 SVGEGT. The CDR3 length is 12 residues. Trimming removed 5 bases at V and 10 bases at J, with 14 bases between.

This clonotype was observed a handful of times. The CDR3 bases are TGCAGTGCTAGATCGACTCACCGGGCGGGGACGATCTACGAGCAGTACTTC. It codes for CSARSTHRAGTIYEQYF. This chain connects TRBV20-1 to TRBJ2-7; D is perhaps TRBD2 (6 bases). CDR3 length: 17 residues. V gave up 2 bases and J gave up 3 bases, with 23 bases separating them. Per germline, CDR1 DFQATT and CDR2 SNEGSKA (reference sequence).

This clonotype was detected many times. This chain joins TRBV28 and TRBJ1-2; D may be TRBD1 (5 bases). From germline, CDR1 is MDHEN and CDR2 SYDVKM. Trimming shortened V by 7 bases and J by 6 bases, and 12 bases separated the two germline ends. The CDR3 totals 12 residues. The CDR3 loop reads CASTLGGDGYTF. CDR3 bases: TGTGCCAGCACCCTGGGGGGGGATGGCTACACCTTC.

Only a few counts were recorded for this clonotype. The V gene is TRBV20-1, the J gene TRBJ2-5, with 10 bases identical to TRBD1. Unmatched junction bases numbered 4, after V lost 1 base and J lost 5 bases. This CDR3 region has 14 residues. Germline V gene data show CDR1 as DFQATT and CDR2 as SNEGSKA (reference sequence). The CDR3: CSARGDRGPETQYF. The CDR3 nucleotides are TGCAGTGCTAGAGGGGACAGGGGTCCGGAGACCCAGTACTTC.

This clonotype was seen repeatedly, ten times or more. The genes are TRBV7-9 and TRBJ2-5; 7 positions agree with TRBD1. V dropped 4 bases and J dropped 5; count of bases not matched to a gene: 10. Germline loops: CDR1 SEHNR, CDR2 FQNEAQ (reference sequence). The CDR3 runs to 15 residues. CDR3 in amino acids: CASSSNYRGSETQYF. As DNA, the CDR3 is TGTGCCAGCAGCTCGAACTACAGGGGATCGGAGACCCAGTACTTC.

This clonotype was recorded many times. CDR3 coding DNA: TGCAGTGCTGGGTATGGGGGGTTAGCCTCTGGGGCCAACGTCCTGACTTTC. Its translation is CSAGYGGLASGANVLTF. The chain couples TRBV20-1 to TRBJ2-6; D may be TRBD2 (6 bases). Deletions cut 5 bases from V and 0 bases from J, with 17 bases between. Germline V gene lookup returns CDR1 DFQATT and CDR2 SNEGSKA (reference sequence). The CDR3 covers 17 residues.

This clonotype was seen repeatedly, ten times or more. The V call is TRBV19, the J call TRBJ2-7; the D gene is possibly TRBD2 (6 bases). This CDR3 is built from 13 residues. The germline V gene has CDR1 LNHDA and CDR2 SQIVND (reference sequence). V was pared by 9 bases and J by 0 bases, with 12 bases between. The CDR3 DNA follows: TGTGCCAGCGCCCTGCGGGGCTCCTACGAGCAGTACTTC. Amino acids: CASALRGSYEQYF. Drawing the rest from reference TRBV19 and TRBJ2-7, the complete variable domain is DGGITQSPKYLFRKEGQNVTLSCEQNLNHDAMYWYRQDPGQGLRLIYYSQIVNDFQKGDIAEGYSVSREKKESFPLTVTSAQKNPTAFYLCASALRGSYEQYFGPGTRLTVT.

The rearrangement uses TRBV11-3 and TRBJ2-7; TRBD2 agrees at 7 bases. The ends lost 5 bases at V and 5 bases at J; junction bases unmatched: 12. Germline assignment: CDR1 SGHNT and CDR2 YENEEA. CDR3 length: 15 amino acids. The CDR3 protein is CASSLTPGGSDEQYF. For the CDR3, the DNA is TGTGCCAGCAGCCTAACCCCCGGCGGGAGCGACGAGCAGTACTTC.